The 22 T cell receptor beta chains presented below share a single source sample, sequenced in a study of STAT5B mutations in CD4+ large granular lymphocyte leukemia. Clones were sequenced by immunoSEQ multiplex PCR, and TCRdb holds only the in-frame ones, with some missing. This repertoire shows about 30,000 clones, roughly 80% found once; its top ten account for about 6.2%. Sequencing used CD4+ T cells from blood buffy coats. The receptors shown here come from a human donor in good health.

DNA for the CDR3: TGTGCCAGCAGTGAAGGGAGCAAAGGCCTGGTTTTGTCGGCCCTCCACTTT. Protein product: CASSEGSKGLVLSALHF. The chain combines TRBV6-1 with TRBJ1-6; D is unclear. The CDR3 has 17 residues. Trimming cost V 1 base and J 14 bases, with 24 bases left between them. Germline values: CDR1 MNHNS, CDR2 SASEGT.

CDR3 nucleotides: TGTGCCAGTAGTATTGGAGGGGGCACAGATACGCAGTATTTT. This sequence encodes CASSIGGGTDTQYF. The chain links TRBV19 to TRBJ2-3, with D possibly matching TRBD2 (6 bases). There are 14 residues in the CDR3. The germline V gene has CDR1 LNHDA and CDR2 SQIVND (reference sequence). V was pared by 3 bases and J by 1 base, with 8 bases between. Full variable domain (outside the CDR3, taken from reference TRBV19 and TRBJ2-3): DGGITQSPKYLFRKEGQNVTLSCEQNLNHDAMYWYRQDPGQGLRLIYYSQIVNDFQKGDIAEGYSVSREKKESFPLTVTSAQKNPTAFYLCASSIGGGTDTQYFGPGTRLTVL.

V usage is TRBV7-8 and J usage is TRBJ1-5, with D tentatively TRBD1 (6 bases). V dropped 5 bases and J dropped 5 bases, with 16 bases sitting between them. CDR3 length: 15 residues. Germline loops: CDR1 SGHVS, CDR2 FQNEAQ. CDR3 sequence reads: CASSGTTGTHQPQHF. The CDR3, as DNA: TGTGCCAGCAGCGGAACCACAGGGACCCATCAGCCCCAGCATTTT. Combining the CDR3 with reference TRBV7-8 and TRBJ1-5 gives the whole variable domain GAGVSQSPRYKVAKRGQDVALRCDPISGHVSLFWYQQALGQGPEFLTYFQNEAQLDKSGLPSDRFFAERPEGSVSTLKIQRTQQEDSAVYLCASSGTTGTHQPQHFGDGTRLSIL.

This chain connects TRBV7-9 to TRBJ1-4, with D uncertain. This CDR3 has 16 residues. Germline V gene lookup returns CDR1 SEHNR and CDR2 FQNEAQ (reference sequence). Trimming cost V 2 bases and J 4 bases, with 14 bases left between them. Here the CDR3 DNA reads TGTGCCAGCAGCTTAATTACTCACGGATTTAATGAAAAACTGTTTTTT. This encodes CASSLITHGFNEKLFF. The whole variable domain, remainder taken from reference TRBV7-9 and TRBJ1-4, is DTGVSQNPRHKITKRGQNVTFRCDPISEHNRLYWYRQTLGQGPEFLTYFQNEAQLEKSRLLSDRFSAERPKGSFSTLEIQRTEQGDSAMYLCASSLITHGFNEKLFFGSGTQLSVL.

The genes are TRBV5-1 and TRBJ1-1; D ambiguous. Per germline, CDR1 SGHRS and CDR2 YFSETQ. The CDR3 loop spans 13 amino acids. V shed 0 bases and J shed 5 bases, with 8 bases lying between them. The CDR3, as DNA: TGCGCCAGCAGCTTGGTCCCGAGAACTGAAGCTTTCTTT. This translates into CASSLVPRTEAFF.

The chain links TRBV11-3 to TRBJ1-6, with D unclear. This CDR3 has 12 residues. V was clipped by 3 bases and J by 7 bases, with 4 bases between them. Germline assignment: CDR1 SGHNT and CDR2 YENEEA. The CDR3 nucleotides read TGTGCCAGCAGCTTCGGAAATTCACCCCTCCACTTT. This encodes CASSFGNSPLHF.

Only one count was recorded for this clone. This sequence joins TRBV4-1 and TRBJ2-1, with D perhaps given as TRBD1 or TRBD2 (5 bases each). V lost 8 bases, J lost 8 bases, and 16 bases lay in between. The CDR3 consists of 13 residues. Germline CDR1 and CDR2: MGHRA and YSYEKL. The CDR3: CASGEWVGDEQFF. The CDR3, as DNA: TGCGCCAGCGGGGAGTGGGTAGGGGATGAGCAGTTCTTC.

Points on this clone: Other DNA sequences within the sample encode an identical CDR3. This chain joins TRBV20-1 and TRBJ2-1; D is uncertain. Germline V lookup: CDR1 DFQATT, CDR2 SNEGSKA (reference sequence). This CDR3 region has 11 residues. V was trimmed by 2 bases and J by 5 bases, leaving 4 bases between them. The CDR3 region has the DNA TGCAGTGCTAGAACAGACAATGAGCAGTTCTTC. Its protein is CSARTDNEQFF.

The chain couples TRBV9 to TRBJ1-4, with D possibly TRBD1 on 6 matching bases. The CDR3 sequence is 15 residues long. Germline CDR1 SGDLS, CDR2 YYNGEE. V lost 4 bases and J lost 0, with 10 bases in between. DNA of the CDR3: TGTGCCAGCAGCCCTGGACAGACAACTAATGAAAAACTGTTTTTT. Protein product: CASSPGQTTNEKLFF.

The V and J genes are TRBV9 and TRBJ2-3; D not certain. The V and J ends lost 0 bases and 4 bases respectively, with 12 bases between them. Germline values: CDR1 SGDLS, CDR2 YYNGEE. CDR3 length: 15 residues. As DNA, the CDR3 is TGTGCCAGCAGCGTAGGTCTGGGTTTTTCAGATACGCAGTATTTT. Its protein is CASSVGLGFSDTQYF.

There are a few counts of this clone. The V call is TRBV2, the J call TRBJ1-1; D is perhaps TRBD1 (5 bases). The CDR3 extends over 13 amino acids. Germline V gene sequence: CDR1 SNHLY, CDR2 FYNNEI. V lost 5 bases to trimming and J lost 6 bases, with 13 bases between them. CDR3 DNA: TGTGCCAGCAGTAGCAGGGTTGACGCTGAAGCTTTCTTT. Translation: CASSSRVDAEAFF.

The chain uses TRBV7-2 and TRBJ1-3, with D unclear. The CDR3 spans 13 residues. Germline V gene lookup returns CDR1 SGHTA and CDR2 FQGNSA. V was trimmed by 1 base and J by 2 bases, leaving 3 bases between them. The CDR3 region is CASSLEAGNTIYF. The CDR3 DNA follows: TGTGCCAGCAGCTTAGAAGCTGGAAACACCATATATTTT.

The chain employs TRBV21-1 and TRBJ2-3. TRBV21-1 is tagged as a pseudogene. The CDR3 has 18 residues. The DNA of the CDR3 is TGTGCCAGCCCCAAAAGGCCTTCAGCTTTAACTAGCACAGATACGCAGTATTTT. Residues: CASPKRPSALTSTDTQYF.

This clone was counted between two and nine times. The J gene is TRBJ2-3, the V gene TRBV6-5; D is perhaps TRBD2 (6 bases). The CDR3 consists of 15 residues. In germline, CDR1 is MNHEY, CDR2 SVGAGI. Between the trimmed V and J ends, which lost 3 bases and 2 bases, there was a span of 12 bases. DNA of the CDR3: TGTGCCAGCAGTTATGGCGGGGCGACCACAGATACGCAGTATTTT. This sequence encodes CASSYGGATTDTQYF.

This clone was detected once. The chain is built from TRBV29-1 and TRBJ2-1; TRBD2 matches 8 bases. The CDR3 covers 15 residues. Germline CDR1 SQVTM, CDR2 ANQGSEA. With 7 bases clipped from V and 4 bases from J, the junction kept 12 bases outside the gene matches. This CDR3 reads CSAGTFQRGYNEQFF. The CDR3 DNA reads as TGCAGCGCCGGGACTTTCCAGCGGGGGTACAATGAGCAGTTCTTC.

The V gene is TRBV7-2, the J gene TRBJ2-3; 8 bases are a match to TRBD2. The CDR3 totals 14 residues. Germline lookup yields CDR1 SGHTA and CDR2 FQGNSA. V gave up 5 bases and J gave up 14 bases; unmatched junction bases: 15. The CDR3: CASSPGLAGTVAYF. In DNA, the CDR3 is TGTGCCAGCAGCCCAGGACTAGCCGGAACGGTAGCGTATTTT. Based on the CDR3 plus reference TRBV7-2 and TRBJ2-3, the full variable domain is GAGVSQSPSNKVTEKGKDVELRCDPISGHTALYWYRQSLGQGLEFLIYFQGNSAPDKSGLPSDRFSAERTGGSVSTLTIQRTQQEDSAVYLCASSPGLAGTVAYFGPGTRLTVL.

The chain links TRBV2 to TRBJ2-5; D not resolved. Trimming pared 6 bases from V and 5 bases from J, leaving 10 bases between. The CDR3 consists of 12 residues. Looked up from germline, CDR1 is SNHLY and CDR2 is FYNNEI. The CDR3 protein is CASSTVRETQYF. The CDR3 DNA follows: TGTGCCAGCAGCACGGTCAGGGAGACCCAGTACTTC.

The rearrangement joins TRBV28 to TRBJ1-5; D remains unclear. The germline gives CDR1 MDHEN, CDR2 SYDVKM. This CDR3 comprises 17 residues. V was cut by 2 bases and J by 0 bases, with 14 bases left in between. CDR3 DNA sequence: TGTGCCAGCAGTTTAGGTTATAGGTTTGATAGCAATCAGCCCCAGCATTTT. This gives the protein CASSLGYRFDSNQPQHF.

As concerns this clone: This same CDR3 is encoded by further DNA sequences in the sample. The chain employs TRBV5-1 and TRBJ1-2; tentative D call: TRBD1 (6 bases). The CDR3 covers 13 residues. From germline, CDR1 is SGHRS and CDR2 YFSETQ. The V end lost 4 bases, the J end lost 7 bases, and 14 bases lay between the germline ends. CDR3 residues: CASSVGQFLGYTF. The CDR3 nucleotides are TGCGCCAGCAGCGTAGGACAGTTTCTTGGCTACACCTTC.

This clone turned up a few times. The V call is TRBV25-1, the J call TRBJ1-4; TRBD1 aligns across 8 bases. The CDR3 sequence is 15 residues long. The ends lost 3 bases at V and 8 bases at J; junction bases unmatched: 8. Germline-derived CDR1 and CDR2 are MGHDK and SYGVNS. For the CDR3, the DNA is TGTGCCAGCAGTGAGTTAGGACAGGGTGAGGAAAAACTGTTTTTT. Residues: CASSELGQGEEKLFF.

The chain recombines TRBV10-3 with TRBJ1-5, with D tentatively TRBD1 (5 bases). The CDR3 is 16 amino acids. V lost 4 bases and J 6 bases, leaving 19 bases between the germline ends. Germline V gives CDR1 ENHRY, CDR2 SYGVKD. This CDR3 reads CAISGAFSNQGQPQHF. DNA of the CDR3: TGTGCCATCAGTGGGGCTTTTTCTAATCAGGGTCAGCCCCAGCATTTT.

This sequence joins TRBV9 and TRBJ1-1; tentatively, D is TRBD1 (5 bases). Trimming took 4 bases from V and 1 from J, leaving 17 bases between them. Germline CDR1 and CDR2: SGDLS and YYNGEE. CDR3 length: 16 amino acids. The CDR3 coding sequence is TGTGCCAGCAGCCCTCACCTAGGAGGGGCGAACACTGAAGCTTTCTTT. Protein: CASSPHLGGANTEAFF.